These 7 T cell receptor beta chains were all obtained from the same sample, sequenced in a study of monozygotic twins with inflammatory bowel disease. TCRdb reanalyzed the 5' RACE reads and collapses them to one entry per CDR3 protein, without DNA. Reported are around 99,000 distinct CDR3 sequences; the ten largest clones contain about an eighth. Sequenced sample: blood. These receptor sequences come from a human donor with ulcerative colitis or Crohn's disease, or a healthy co-twin of an affected twin (not recorded which).

CDR3 region: CASSLDTADNNEQFF. This chain joins TRBV5-1 and TRBJ2-1. Per germline, CDR1 SGHRS and CDR2 YFSETQ. CDR3 size: 15 residues.

The genes are TRBV4-3 and TRBJ2-2; checking the TCRdb D call of TRBD2 is not possible without DNA. The germline gives CDR1 LGHNA, CDR2 YSLEER. CDR3 length: 17 residues. CDR3 amino acids: CASSQARPYSGTGELFF.

J is TRBJ2-7 and V is TRBV10-3; TCRdb designates TRBD1, a call that cannot be tested without DNA. CDR1 ENHRY and CDR2 SYGVKD come from the germline V gene. This CDR3 region has 13 residues. CDR3 region: CAISESTGAGQDF.

The chain is built from TRBV9 and TRBJ2-3. CDR1 is SGDLS and CDR2 is YYNGEE in the germline V gene. The CDR3 contains 14 residues. The chain's CDR3 is CASTTGGAQDTQYF.

The chain uses TRBV7-2 and TRBJ1-2; TCRdb names TRBD1, which stays unverified in the absence of DNA. In germline, CDR1 is SGHTA, CDR2 FQGNSA. The CDR3 contains 14 residues. The CDR3: CASSFGRQGGGYTF.

The chain combines TRBV6-6 with TRBJ1-1. The CDR3 runs 12 residues. CDR1 is MNHNY, CDR2 SVGAGI, per germline (reference sequence). The chain's CDR3 is CASSYGTSEAFF.

The rearrangement uses TRBV9 and TRBJ2-1; TCRdb returns TRBD2, unconfirmable since there is no DNA. The CDR3 runs 14 residues. CDR1 is SGDLS and CDR2 is YYNGEE in the germline V gene. The CDR3 here is CASSIVSGGGEQFF. Filled out from reference TRBV9 and TRBJ2-1, the complete variable domain reads DSGVTQTPKHLITATGQRVTLRCSPRSGDLSVYWYQQSLDQGLQFLIQYYNGEERAKGNILERFSAQQFPDLHSELNLSSLELGDSALYFCASSIVSGGGEQFFGPGTRLTVL.